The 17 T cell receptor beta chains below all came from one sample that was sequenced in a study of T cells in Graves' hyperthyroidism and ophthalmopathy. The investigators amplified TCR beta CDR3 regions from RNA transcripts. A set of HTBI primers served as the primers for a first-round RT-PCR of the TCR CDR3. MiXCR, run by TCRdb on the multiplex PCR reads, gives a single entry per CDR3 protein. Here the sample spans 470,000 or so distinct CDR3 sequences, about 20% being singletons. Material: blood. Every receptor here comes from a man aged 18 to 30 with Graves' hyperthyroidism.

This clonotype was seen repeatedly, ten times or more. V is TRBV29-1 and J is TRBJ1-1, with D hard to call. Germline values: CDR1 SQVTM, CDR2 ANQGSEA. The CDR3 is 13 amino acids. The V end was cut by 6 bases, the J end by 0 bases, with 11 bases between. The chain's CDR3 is CSVVRPMNTEAFF. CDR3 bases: TGCAGCGTCGTTAGACCCATGAACACTGAAGCTTTCTTT.

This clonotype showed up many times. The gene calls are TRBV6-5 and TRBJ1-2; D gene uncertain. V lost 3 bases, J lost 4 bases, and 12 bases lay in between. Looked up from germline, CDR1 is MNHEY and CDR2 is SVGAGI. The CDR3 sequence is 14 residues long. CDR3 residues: CASSYSGNFYGYTF. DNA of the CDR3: TGTGCCAGCAGTTATAGTGGAAACTTCTATGGCTACACCTTC.

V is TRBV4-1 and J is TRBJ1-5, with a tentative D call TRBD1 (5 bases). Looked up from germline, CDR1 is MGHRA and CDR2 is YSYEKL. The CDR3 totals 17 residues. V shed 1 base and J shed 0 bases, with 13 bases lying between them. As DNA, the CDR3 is TGCGCCAGCAGCCAAGGGGTGGGGGATTATAGCAATCAGCCCCAGCATTTT. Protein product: CASSQGVGDYSNQPQHF.

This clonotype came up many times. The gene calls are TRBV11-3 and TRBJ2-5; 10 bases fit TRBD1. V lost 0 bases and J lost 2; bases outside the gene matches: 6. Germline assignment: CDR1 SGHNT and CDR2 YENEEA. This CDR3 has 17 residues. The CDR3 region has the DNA TGTGCCAGCAGCTTAGACTGGGGACAGGGGTCTCAAGAGACCCAGTACTTC. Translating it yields CASSLDWGQGSQETQYF.

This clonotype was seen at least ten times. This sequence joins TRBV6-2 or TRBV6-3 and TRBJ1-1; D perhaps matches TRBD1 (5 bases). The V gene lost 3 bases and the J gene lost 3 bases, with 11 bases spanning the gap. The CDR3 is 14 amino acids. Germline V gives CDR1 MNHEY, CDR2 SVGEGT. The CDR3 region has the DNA TGTGCCAGCAGTTATTTGGGGCTACACACTGAAGCTTTCTTT. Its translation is CASSYLGLHTEAFF.

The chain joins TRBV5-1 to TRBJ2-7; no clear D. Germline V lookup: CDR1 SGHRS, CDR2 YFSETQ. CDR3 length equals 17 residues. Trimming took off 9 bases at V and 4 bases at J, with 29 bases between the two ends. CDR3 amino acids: CATVPLKYPRYVYEQYF. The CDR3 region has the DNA TGCGCCACCGTCCCCCTTAAATATCCGAGATACGTTTACGAGCAGTACTTC.

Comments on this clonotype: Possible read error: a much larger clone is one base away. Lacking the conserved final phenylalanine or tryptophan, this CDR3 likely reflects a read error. CDR3 nucleotides: TGTGCCAGCATCTATAGACTACCGAACACCGGGGAGCTGTTTTTG. Translated: CASIYRLPNTGELFL. The chain carries TRBV16 and TRBJ2-2; maybe TRBD2 (5 bases). Trimming took 7 bases from V and 0 from J, leaving 12 bases between them. CDR3 size: 15 residues. Germline CDR1 KGHSY, CDR2 FQNENV.

CDR3 in DNA: TGTGCCAGCAATTACCGGGACAGGAGGAACTATGGCTACACCTTC. It is translated as CASNYRDRRNYGYTF. V and J are TRBV28 and TRBJ1-2; 8 bases line up with TRBD1. With 7 bases clipped from V and 2 bases from J, the junction kept 9 bases outside the gene matches. Germline-derived CDR1 and CDR2 are MDHEN and SYDVKM. This CDR3 has 15 residues.

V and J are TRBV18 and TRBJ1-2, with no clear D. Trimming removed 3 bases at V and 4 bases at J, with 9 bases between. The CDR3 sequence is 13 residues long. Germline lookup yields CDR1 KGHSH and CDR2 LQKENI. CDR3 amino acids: CASSPETGYGYTF. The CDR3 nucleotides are TGTGCCAGCTCACCTGAGACGGGCTATGGCTACACCTTC.

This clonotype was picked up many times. The CDR3 here is CASSLVLGRRGLSTGELFF. The DNA for the CDR3 is TGTGCCAGCAGCTTAGTACTGGGGCGGAGGGGTTTGAGCACCGGGGAGCTGTTTTTT. This chain joins TRBV11-2 and TRBJ2-2; TRBD2 is a possible D gene (6 bases). The ends were cut back, 1 base at V and 4 bases at J, with 22 bases in the middle. Germline CDR1 and CDR2: SGHAT and FQNNGV. The CDR3 is 19 amino acids. Full variable domain (rest looked up from reference TRBV11-2 and TRBJ2-2): EAGVAQSPRYKIIEKRQSVAFWCNPISGHATLYWYQQILGQGPKLLIQFQNNGVVDDSQLPKDRFSAERLKGVDSTLKIQPAKLEDSAVYLCASSLVLGRRGLSTGELFFGEGSRLTVL.

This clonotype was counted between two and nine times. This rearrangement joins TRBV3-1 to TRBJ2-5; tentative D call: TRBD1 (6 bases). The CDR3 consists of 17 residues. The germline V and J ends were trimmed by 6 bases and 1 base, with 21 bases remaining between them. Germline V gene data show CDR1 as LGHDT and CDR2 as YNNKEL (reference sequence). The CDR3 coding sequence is TGTGCCAGCAGATCAAGATACGACCGGGACATCCAAGAGACCCAGTACTTC. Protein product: CASRSRYDRDIQETQYF.

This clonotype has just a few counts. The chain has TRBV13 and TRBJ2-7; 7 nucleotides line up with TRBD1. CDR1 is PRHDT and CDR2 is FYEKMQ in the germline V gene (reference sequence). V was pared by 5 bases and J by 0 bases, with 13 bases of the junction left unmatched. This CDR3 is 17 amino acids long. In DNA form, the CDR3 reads TGTGCCAGCAGCCTCCGGGACAGAGCTTTTCCCTCCTACGAGCAGTACTTC. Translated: CASSLRDRAFPSYEQYF. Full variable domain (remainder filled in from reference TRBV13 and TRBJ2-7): AAGVIQSPRHLIKEKRETATLKCYPIPRHDTVYWYQQGPGQDPQFLISFYEKMQSDKGSIPDRFSAQQFSDYHSELNMSSLELGDSALYFCASSLRDRAFPSYEQYFGPGTRLTVT.

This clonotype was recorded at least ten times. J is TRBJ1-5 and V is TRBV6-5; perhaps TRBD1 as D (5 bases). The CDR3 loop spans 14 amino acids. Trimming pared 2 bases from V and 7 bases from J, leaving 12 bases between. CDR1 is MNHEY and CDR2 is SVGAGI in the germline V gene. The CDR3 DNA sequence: TGTGCCAGCAGTTACGGGGCAGGAGGACAGCCCCAGCATTTT. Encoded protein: CASSYGAGGQPQHF.

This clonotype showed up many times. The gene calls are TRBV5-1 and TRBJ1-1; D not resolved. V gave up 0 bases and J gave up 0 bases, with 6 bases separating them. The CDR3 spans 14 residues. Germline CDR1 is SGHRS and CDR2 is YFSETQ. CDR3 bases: TGCGCCAGCAGCTTGGATCGCATGAACACTGAAGCTTTCTTT. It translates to CASSLDRMNTEAFF.

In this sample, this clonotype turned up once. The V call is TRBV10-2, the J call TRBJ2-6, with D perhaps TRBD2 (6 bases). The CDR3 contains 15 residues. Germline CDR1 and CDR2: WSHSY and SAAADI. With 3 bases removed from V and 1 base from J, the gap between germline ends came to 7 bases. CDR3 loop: CASSDRGSGANVLTF. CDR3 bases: TGCGCCAGCAGTGATCGGGGGTCTGGGGCCAACGTCCTGACTTTC.

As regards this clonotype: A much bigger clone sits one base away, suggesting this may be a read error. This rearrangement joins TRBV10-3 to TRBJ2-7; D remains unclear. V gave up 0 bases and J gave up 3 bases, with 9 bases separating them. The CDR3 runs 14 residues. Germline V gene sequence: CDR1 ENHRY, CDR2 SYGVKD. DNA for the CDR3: TGTGCCATCAGTGAGTCGAGTCAGGACTACGAGCAGTACTTC. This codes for CAISESSQDYEQYF.

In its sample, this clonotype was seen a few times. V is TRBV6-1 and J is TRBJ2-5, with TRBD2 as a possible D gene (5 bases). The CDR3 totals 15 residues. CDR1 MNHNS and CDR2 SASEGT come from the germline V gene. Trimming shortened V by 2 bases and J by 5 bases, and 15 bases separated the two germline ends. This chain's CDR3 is CASSELGASGETQYF. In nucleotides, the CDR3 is TGTGCCAGCAGTGAATTAGGAGCGTCGGGGGAGACCCAGTACTTC.